This T cell receptor beta chain comes out of a study of T cell repertoires in cytomegalovirus infection. Turning to the study itself: Signatures in public TCR beta sequences pointed to both CMV infection and matching HLA type.

TCRdb called the reads again in MiXCR, with one record for every CDR3 protein. The profile shows approximately 130,000 distinct CDR3 sequences, 7% to 9.5% of them singletons. This clonotype was detected ten times or more. This CDR3 is built from 16 residues. In germline, CDR1 is SGHKS, CDR2 YYEKEE (reference sequence). Deletions cut 7 bases from V and 4 bases from J, with 22 bases between. Sample: PBMCs. The TCR comes from a human donor in good health (CMV status not recorded). Some clones in this sample may be carry-over from other donors' samples. The chain combines TRBV5-5 with TRBJ2-3; tentative D call: TRBD1 (6 bases). The CDR3 DNA follows: TGTGCCAGCGGGGGAAAAACAGGGAGTATCGCAGATACGCAGTATTTT. Translation: CASGGKTGSIADTQYF.